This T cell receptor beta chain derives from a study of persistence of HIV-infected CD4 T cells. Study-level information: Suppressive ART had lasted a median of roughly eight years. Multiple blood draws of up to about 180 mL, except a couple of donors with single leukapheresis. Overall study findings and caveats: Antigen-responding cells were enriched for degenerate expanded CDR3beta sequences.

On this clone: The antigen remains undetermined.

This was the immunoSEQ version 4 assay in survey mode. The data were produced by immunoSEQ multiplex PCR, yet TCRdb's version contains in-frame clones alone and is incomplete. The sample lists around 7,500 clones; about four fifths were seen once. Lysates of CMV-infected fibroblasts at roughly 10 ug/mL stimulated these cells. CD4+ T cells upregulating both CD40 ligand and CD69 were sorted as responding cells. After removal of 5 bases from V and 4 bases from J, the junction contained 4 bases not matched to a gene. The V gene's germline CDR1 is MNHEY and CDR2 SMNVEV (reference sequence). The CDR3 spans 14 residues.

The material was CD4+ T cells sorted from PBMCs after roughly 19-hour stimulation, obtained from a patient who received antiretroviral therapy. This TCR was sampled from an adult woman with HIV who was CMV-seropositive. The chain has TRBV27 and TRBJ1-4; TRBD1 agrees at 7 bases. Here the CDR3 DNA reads TGTGCCAGCAGTCGGACAGGCCTTAATGAAAAACTGTTTTTT. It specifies CASSRTGLNEKLFF.